This T cell receptor (beta chain) derives from a study of beta chain features in type 1 diabetes. A remark on this clone: Its specificity is not known.

The study, taken as a whole, reports: VDJ junctions sequenced from type 1 diabetes patients showed fewer insertions and more deletions. Within patients, naive, central memory and Treg TCRB repertoires seemed more similar than within healthy donors. It was possible that PCR favored shorter templates, equally so in patients and controls. TCRB CDR3s were moderately but significantly shorter in Type 1 diabetes patients in all four CD4+ subsets.

Expressed TCRB transcripts got sequenced, as all isolated RNA was reverse transcribed. This table comes from immunoSEQ multiplex PCR, and its TCRdb copy is limited to in-frame clones, with some not included. The data contain around 250,000 clones, 13% to 15% of them seen just once; the ten biggest clones take up about 0.024%. Trimming at V came to 6 bases and at J to 2 bases, leaving 6 bases not matched to a gene. CDR3 length: 15 residues. Germline lookup yields CDR1 MNHEY and CDR2 SVGAGI. The specimen was naive CD4+ T cells from blood. The clonotype was recovered from a middle-aged woman in good health. V is TRBV6-5 and J is TRBJ2-1, with 8 bases matching TRBD1. The CDR3 DNA reads as TGTGCCAGCAGACGTACAGGGGGACCCTACAATGAGCAGTTCTTC. Its protein is CASRRTGGPYNEQFF.